This entry lists 12 T cell receptor beta chains sequenced from one sample in a study of CD4 T cells in relation to SARS-CoV-2 and coronaviruses. These receptors have no known antigen. Libraries were prepared by immunoSEQ multiplex PCR; TCRdb keeps only in-frame clonotypes and omits some of them. The data contain 40,000 to 50,000 clones, 84% of them singletons. Sequencing used naive CD4+ T cells from PBMCs, cultured in vitro. Regarding subset: naive CD4+ T cells isolated by negative enrichment. The receptors were gathered from an adult with COVID-19.

CDR3 protein: CASSIRVNSYEQYF. CDR3 coding DNA: TGTGCCAGTAGTATTCGTGTCAACTCCTACGAGCAGTACTTC. The rearrangement uses TRBV19 and TRBJ2-7; D uncertain. CDR3 size: 14 residues. Trimming removed 3 bases from V and 0 bases from J, with 9 bases in between. Germline V CDR1 and CDR2: LNHDA, SQIVND (reference sequence).

This sequence joins TRBV3-1 (or the pseudogene TRBV3-2) and TRBJ1-2, with a tentative D call TRBD1 (5 bases). This CDR3 comprises 14 residues. The germline V and J ends were trimmed by 3 bases and 2 bases, with 10 bases remaining between them. CDR1 LGHDT and CDR2 YNNKEL come from the germline V gene (reference sequence). The CDR3 DNA is TGTGCCAGCAGCCAGGCAGGGCCCAACTATGGCTACACCTTC. It is translated as CASSQAGPNYGYTF.

The chain combines TRBV9 with TRBJ2-3; D unclear. V was pared by 6 bases and J by 3 bases, with 11 bases between. The CDR3 length is 13 residues. Germline CDR1 SGDLS, CDR2 YYNGEE. The CDR3 protein is CASTPFSTDTQYF. The DNA for the CDR3 is TGTGCCAGCACCCCCTTCTCTACAGATACGCAGTATTTT.

This chain connects TRBV30 to TRBJ2-7; weak D call: TRBD2 (5 bases). CDR1 and CDR2 from the germline V gene are GTSNPN and SVGIG (reference sequence). The CDR3 covers 13 residues. V lost 1 base to trimming and J lost 9 bases, with 16 bases between them. CDR3 loop: CAWSARGVDGQYF. Here the CDR3 DNA reads TGTGCCTGGAGTGCCCGGGGTGTGGATGGGCAGTACTTC. The full variable domain, with the rest looked up from reference TRBV30 and TRBJ2-7, is SQTIHQWPATLVQPVGSPLSLECTVEGTSNPNLYWYRQAAGRGLQLLFYSVGIGQISSEVPQNLSASRPQDRQFILSSKKLLLSDSGFYLCAWSARGVDGQYFGPGTRLTVT.

The chain combines TRBV5-4 with TRBJ1-2; D gene uncertain. The CDR3 is 14 residues long. The ends were cut back, 2 bases at V and 5 bases at J, with 13 bases in the middle. CDR1 SGHNT and CDR2 YYREEE come from the germline V gene (reference sequence). CDR3 DNA sequence: TGTGCCAGCAGCTTTCAGGTCGCCCGTTATGGCTACACCTTC. Its protein product is CASSFQVARYGYTF. The full variable domain, rest sourced from reference TRBV5-4 and TRBJ1-2, is ETGVTQSPTHLIKTRGQQVTLRCSSQSGHNTVSWYQQALGQGPQFIFQYYREEENGRGNFPPRFSGLQFPNYSSELNVNALELDDSALYLCASSFQVARYGYTFGSGTRLTVV.

The V call is TRBV30, the J call TRBJ1-2; D possibly corresponds to TRBD1 (6 bases). V dropped 5 bases and J dropped 2 bases, with 6 bases sitting between them. The CDR3 runs 11 residues. Germline assignment: CDR1 GTSNPN and CDR2 SVGIG (reference sequence). In DNA form, the CDR3 reads TGTGCCTGGGGACAGAACTATGGCTACACCTTC. Translating it yields CAWGQNYGYTF.

This clone was counted once. The chain has TRBV7-2 and TRBJ1-6, with TRBD1 as a possible D gene (6 bases). Germline lookup yields CDR1 SGHTA and CDR2 FQGNSA. The CDR3 sequence is 14 residues long. Trimming cost V 5 bases and J 10 bases, with 15 bases left between them. In nucleotides, the CDR3 is TGTGCCAGCAGCGCGGAACAGGGTTTCTCACCCCTCCACTTT. This codes for CASSAEQGFSPLHF.

The chain is built from TRBV15 and TRBJ2-7, with 12 nucleotides matching TRBD2. CDR1 and CDR2 from the germline V gene are LNHNV and YYDKDF (reference sequence). Trimming removed 3 bases from V and 7 bases from J; junction bases left unmatched: 4. CDR3 length: 14 residues. CDR3 residues: CATSRGLAGGEQYF. The CDR3 region has the DNA TGTGCCACCAGCAGGGGACTAGCGGGTGGGGAGCAGTACTTC.

The V gene is TRBV7-9, the J gene TRBJ2-1; a possible D gene is TRBD2 (6 bases). Germline V lookup: CDR1 SEHNR, CDR2 FQNEAQ (reference sequence). There are 14 residues in the CDR3. Trimming removed 5 bases from V and 12 bases from J, with 20 bases in between. The CDR3 DNA reads TGTGCCAGCAGCCCAATCCTGGAGTTGGGGGGGCAGTTCTTC. Its protein is CASSPILELGGQFF.

The chain joins TRBV9 to TRBJ1-3; possible D gene TRBD1, 5 bases. This CDR3 has 15 residues. The germline V gene encodes CDR1 SGDLS and CDR2 YYNGEE. V gave up 2 bases and J gave up 0 bases, with 9 bases separating them. CDR3 loop: CASSVTGDSGNTIYF. The CDR3 DNA sequence: TGTGCCAGCAGCGTCACAGGAGACTCTGGAAACACCATATATTTT.

The V gene is TRBV18, the J gene TRBJ1-5; a possible D gene is TRBD1 (6 bases). Trimming left V 5 bases short and J 0 bases short, with 14 bases between. CDR3 length equals 16 residues. Germline V gives CDR1 KGHSH, CDR2 LQKENI. As DNA, the CDR3 is TGTGCCAGCTCATCAGGACAGCCTTATAGCAATCAGCCCCAGCATTTT. This translates into CASSSGQPYSNQPQHF.

This chain uses TRBV5-1 with TRBJ2-2, with 10 bases fitting TRBD2. Germline V gene sequence: CDR1 SGHRS, CDR2 YFSETQ. The CDR3 loop spans 16 amino acids. The V and J ends lost 7 bases and 4 bases, in that order; junction bases with no gene match: 10. For the CDR3, the DNA is TGCGCCAGCTCTCAGCTAGCGGGAGATGCCACCGGGGAGCTGTTTTTT. Encoded protein: CASSQLAGDATGELFF.